This TCR beta chain derives from a study of blood T cell repertoires in COVID-19. Study at large: From the United States, Italy and Spain came samples of acute and convalescent COVID-19. Nucleic acid was either cDNA or gDNA, and it came from T cells, B-cell-depleted T cells, or PBMCs.

In the original processing: Cell counts per sample came from amplifying reference gene primers. The data were produced by immunoSEQ multiplex PCR, yet TCRdb's version contains in-frame clones alone and is incomplete. The DNA gave D and trimming, while V, J and clone size come from that table. There are about 46,000 clones in the sample; around 87% occur only once, and more than 15% lies in the top ten. Germline loops: CDR1 ENHRY, CDR2 SYGVKD. With 10 bases clipped from V and 4 bases from J, the junction kept 7 bases outside the gene matches. This CDR3 has 13 residues. Material: peripheral blood. The J gene is TRBJ2-3, the V gene TRBV10-3; 8 positions match TRBD1. This clonotype was obtained from a human donor in a cohort sampled during active COVID-19. CDR3 protein: CATRTGSSDTQYF. The DNA of the CDR3 is TGTGCCACTAGGACAGGGTCCTCAGATACGCAGTATTTT.